The 16 T cell receptor beta chains given below trace back to one sample, sequenced in a study of beta chain features in type 1 diabetes. Which antigens these TCRs recognize remains unknown. Study results and caveats: People with Type 1 diabetes carried modestly yet significantly shorter TCRB CDR3s in all four CD4+ subsets.

The authors reverse transcribed all of the isolated RNA, so sequencing captured expressed TCRB transcripts. Some clones are missing from TCRdb's copy, which holds only in-frame ones; the method was immunoSEQ multiplex PCR. The sample contains 300,000 to 400,000 clones, roughly 13% of which appear only once. Specimen: naive CD4+ T cells from blood. Source of these receptors: a woman between 18 and 30 years old with type 1 diabetes.

This clone was seen a few times. The chain links TRBV7-9 to TRBJ2-1, with 7 bases fitting TRBD2. Germline values: CDR1 SEHNR, CDR2 FQNEAQ (reference sequence). Germline trimming cut 6 bases from V and 8 bases from J; bases unmatched to any gene: 13. The CDR3 spans 15 residues. CDR3 sequence (DNA): TGTGCCAGCAGTTCAAGCGGGAAGGTTTTCGATGAGCAGTTCTTC. Translation gives CASSSSGKVFDEQFF.

The chain is built from TRBV10-3 and TRBJ2-7; 12 nucleotides agree with TRBD2. Trimming cost V 10 bases and J 3 bases; bases outside gene matches: 4. Germline V lookup: CDR1 ENHRY, CDR2 SYGVKD. This CDR3 spans 13 amino acids. The CDR3 DNA reads as TGTGCCACACGACTAGCGGGAGACTACGAGCAGTACGTC. It is translated as CATRLAGDYEQYV.

This clone occurred a few times. The V gene is TRBV6-6, the J gene TRBJ2-1, with D possibly matching TRBD2 (5 bases). Germline V gives CDR1 MNHNY, CDR2 SVGAGI (reference sequence). The CDR3 runs to 12 residues. With 5 bases removed from V and 7 bases from J, the gap between germline ends came to 9 bases. This CDR3 is CASSVRGNEQFF. In DNA form, the CDR3 reads TGTGCCAGCAGTGTACGAGGGAATGAGCAGTTCTTC.

This clone was picked up a small number of times. V usage is TRBV7-7 and J usage is TRBJ2-1; TRBD1 matches 7 bases. The CDR3 sequence is 14 residues long. Germline V gene lookup returns CDR1 SSHAT and CDR2 FNYEAQ (reference sequence). With 5 bases clipped from V and 5 bases from J, the junction kept 6 bases outside the gene matches. The CDR3 loop reads CASSPGTEHNEQFF. CDR3 coding DNA: TGTGCCAGCAGCCCCGGGACAGAGCACAATGAGCAGTTCTTC.

The chain couples TRBV5-1 to TRBJ2-1; 9 nucleotides match TRBD1. Germline loops: CDR1 SGHRS, CDR2 YFSETQ. The length of the CDR3 is 14 residues. V lost 4 bases, J lost 9 bases, and 8 bases stayed unmatched. The CDR3 nucleotides are TGCGCCAGCAGCAGGGACAGGGTAGAAGGTGAGCAGTTCTTC. It translates to CASSRDRVEGEQFF.

The table lists this clone with a few counts. CDR3 sequence reads: CAISAAPGGHQETQYF. In DNA form, the CDR3 reads TGTGCCATCAGTGCCGCCCCGGGGGGACATCAAGAGACCCAGTACTTC. This chain joins TRBV10-3 and TRBJ2-5, with D possibly being TRBD2 (7 bases). The CDR3 extends over 16 amino acids. Germline V gene data show CDR1 as ENHRY and CDR2 as SYGVKD. V was cut by 4 bases and J by 2 bases, with 17 bases left in between.

This clone was seen a handful of times. The rearrangement joins TRBV9 to TRBJ2-5, with TRBD1 matching 7 bases. The CDR3 runs 17 residues. The trim removed 2 bases at V and 0 bases at J, leaving 10 bases unmatched. CDR1 SGDLS and CDR2 YYNGEE come from the germline V gene. The CDR3 reads CASSVRQGKGNQETQYF. CDR3 nucleotides: TGTGCCAGCAGCGTCCGACAGGGAAAAGGCAACCAAGAGACCCAGTACTTC.

DNA for the CDR3: TGCAGCGTTGAATACCAGTTGAACACTGAAGCTTTCTTT. It encodes CSVEYQLNTEAFF. This sequence joins TRBV29-1 and TRBJ1-1; D call uncertain. Germline-derived CDR1 and CDR2 are SQVTM and ANQGSEA. Deletions cut 2 bases from V and 0 bases from J, with 7 bases between. The CDR3 consists of 13 residues.

CDR3 sequence: CASSADLGGEAFF. The CDR3 DNA sequence: TGTGCCAGCAGCGCCGACCTGGGGGGTGAAGCTTTCTTT. The J gene is TRBJ1-1, the V gene TRBV9; tentatively, D is TRBD1 (5 bases). There are 13 residues in the CDR3. The V gene lost 3 bases and the J gene lost 7 bases, with 13 bases spanning the gap. Germline CDR1 is SGDLS and CDR2 is YYNGEE.

This clone occurred a few times. This chain connects TRBV4-3 to TRBJ2-5; a possible D gene is TRBD2 (5 bases). Between the trimmed V and J ends, which lost 0 bases and 2 bases, there was a span of 10 bases. This CDR3 is 15 amino acids long. Looked up from germline, CDR1 is LGHNA and CDR2 is YSLEER. The CDR3 is CASSQDLRAQETQYF. Here the CDR3 DNA reads TGCGCCAGCAGCCAAGATCTGAGGGCTCAAGAGACCCAGTACTTC.

The V and J genes are TRBV13 and TRBJ2-7; the D gene is possibly TRBD2 (6 bases). From germline, CDR1 is PRHDT and CDR2 FYEKMQ (reference sequence). The V and J ends lost 5 bases and 11 bases respectively, with 16 bases between them. The CDR3 sequence is 12 residues long. As DNA, the CDR3 is TGTGCCAGCAGCCGACCGACTCCGGGGGAGTACGTC. Residues: CASSRPTPGEYV.

This clone was seen only a few times. The chain combines TRBV5-4 with TRBJ2-1, with 8 bases lining up with TRBD2. Unmatched junction bases numbered 10, after V lost 4 bases and J lost 4 bases. Germline V lookup: CDR1 SGHNT, CDR2 YYREEE (reference sequence). The CDR3 loop spans 16 amino acids. CDR3 bases: TGTGCCAGCAGCCCGGGAACCGGCGGGGGGTACAATGAGCAGTTCTTC. It yields the protein CASSPGTGGGYNEQFF.

A few counts support this clone. The chain carries TRBV28 and TRBJ2-7, with D possibly matching TRBD2 (7 bases). The CDR3 sequence is 15 residues long. The ends were cut back, 7 bases at V and 7 bases at J, with 23 bases in the middle. Germline loops: CDR1 MDHEN, CDR2 SYDVKM. CDR3 coding DNA: TGTGCCAGCATCGGCTGGGGGCGGGAGATGTGGGAGCAGTACTTC. Amino acids: CASIGWGREMWEQYF.

This clone was found a few times. V and J are TRBV21-1 and TRBJ2-7; the DNA was not compared with TRBD2, the D call given in the table. TRBV21-1 is described as a pseudogene. This CDR3 contains 17 residues. CDR3 bases: TGTGCCAGCAGCTTTTCCAAACTAGCGGCCCTATCCTACGAGCAGTACGTC. It yields the protein CASSFSKLAALSYEQYV.

This clone came up a few times. The chain couples TRBV29-1 to TRBJ2-5, with D possibly matching TRBD1 (5 bases). The V end was cut by 1 base, the J end by 1 base, with 10 bases between. The germline V gene encodes CDR1 SQVTM and CDR2 ANQGSEA. This CDR3 has 14 amino acids. The CDR3 sequence: CSVEGTRFQETQYF. CDR3 DNA sequence: TGCAGCGTTGAAGGGACAAGATTCCAAGAGACCCAGTACTTC. Complete variable domain (other parts from reference TRBV29-1 and TRBJ2-5): SAVISQKPSRDICQRGTSLTIQCQVDSQVTMMFWYRQQPGQSLTLIATANQGSEATYESGFVIDKFPISRPNLTFSTLTVSNMSPEDSSIYLCSVEGTRFQETQYFGPGTRLLVL.

The sample holds a few counts of this clone. In DNA form, the CDR3 reads TGTGCCAGCAGCCTCGGGACAGTGGGGACCCAGTACTTC. Translating it yields CASSLGTVGTQYF. This sequence joins TRBV5-6 and TRBJ2-5; TRBD1 matches 7 bases. Germline CDR1 and CDR2: SGHDT and YYEEEE. The CDR3 runs to 13 residues. The V gene end was trimmed by 4 bases and the J gene end by 7 bases; junction bases not matched to a gene: 7.